This TCR beta chain emerged from a study of blood T cell repertoires in COVID-19. Study-wide background: Researchers got acute and convalescent COVID-19 samples from the United States, Italy and Spain. Sources were T cells, B-cell-depleted T cells, or PBMCs; the material itself was cDNA or gDNA.

Source study methods: For nucleated cells, counts were estimated from reference gene primer amplification. TCRdb's table, derived via immunoSEQ multiplex PCR, lists solely in-frame clones and lacks some. The V and J calls and the clone size are those of that table, but D and trimming were determined from the DNA. Among around 200,000 clones listed, around four fifths were seen once. Germline V gene sequence: CDR1 SGHNT, CDR2 YYREEE (reference sequence). The junction had 12 bases not matched to a gene; V was cut back by 5 bases and J by 5 bases. The CDR3 runs 15 residues. Seattle participants joined during active infection and were tracked over time.

Source material: peripheral blood. The origin of this receptor is a woman aged 65 to 85 with COVID-19, enrolled during active disease. V and J are TRBV5-4 and TRBJ1-2; TRBD1 agrees at 7 bases. CDR3 in amino acids: CASRPPGQRSYGYTF. In DNA, the CDR3 is TGTGCCAGCAGGCCCCCGGGACAGAGATCTTATGGCTACACCTTC.